One T cell receptor (beta chain) is described in this entry. No antigen is known for it. The data were obtained in a study of cytomegalovirus exposure and HLA in healthy donors. Broader study findings: CMV serostatus alone was available as immune exposure information.

Both 60 Vbeta primers and 13 Jbeta primers went into the PCR. TCRdb's copy holds only in-frame clones and misses some; the assay was immunoSEQ multiplex PCR. This table holds around 210,000 clones. J gave up 9 bases and V 3 bases, and 9 bases lay outside the gene matches. Germline-derived CDR1 and CDR2 are SQVTM and ANQGSEA. The CDR3 has 15 amino acids. This TCR was sampled from a girl aged 2-9 years in good health and CMV-seropositive. Sequencing was carried out using PBMCs. The genes are TRBV29-1 and TRBJ2-1; 12 nucleotides agree with TRBD2. The CDR3 sequence is CSVEKLAGGDGEQFF. The CDR3 nucleotides read TGCAGCGTTGAGAAGCTAGCGGGAGGGGACGGTGAGCAGTTCTTC.